The 2 T cell receptor beta chains given below trace back to one sample, sequenced in a study of T cell responses to AZD1222 COVID-19 vaccine. Produced via immunoSEQ multiplex PCR; TCRdb's table is partial and in-frame only. Of about 140,000 clones in the sample, more than 85% were seen once. Source: peripheral blood, taken 28 days after the second AZD1222 dose. These receptor sequences come from an adult who received the AZD1222 COVID-19 vaccine.

The chain couples TRBV3-1 (or the pseudogene TRBV3-2) to TRBJ2-3; D not certain. This CDR3 has 15 amino acids. V lost 0 bases to trimming and J lost 3 bases, with 10 bases between them. The germline CDR1 and CDR2 sequences are LGHDT and YNNKEL (reference sequence). The CDR3 coding sequence is TGTGCCAGCAGCCAAGATTCGGATGGTACAGATACGCAGTATTTT. This encodes CASSQDSDGTDTQYF.

The V and J genes are TRBV30 and TRBJ2-2, with unresolved D. This CDR3 is 12 amino acids long. With 5 bases removed from V and 9 bases from J, the gap between germline ends came to 13 bases. The germline gives CDR1 GTSNPN, CDR2 SVGIG (reference sequence). The CDR3 coding sequence is TGTGCCTGGTCGGTCGAACGGAGGGAGCTGTTTTTT. This codes for CAWSVERRELFF.